The clone carrying this TCR beta chain was counted between two and nine times. Its antigen is unidentified. PCR amplification relied on 60 Vbeta primers (plus 13 Jbeta primers). The repertoire was sequenced with immunoSEQ multiplex PCR; TCRdb's copy has only in-frame clones and lacks some. The sample consists of more than 90,000 clones, 70% to 80% of them appearing once. The data originate from a study of cytomegalovirus exposure and HLA in healthy donors. The V gene's germline CDR1 is SGHVS and CDR2 FNYEAQ. With V trimmed by 5 bases and J by 0 bases, 6 bases remained unmatched. The CDR3 has 16 residues. Findings and limits, study-wide: Fewer than 20,000 TCR beta sequences were associated with HLA alleles at 0.05 false discovery rate in a later analysis. Rates of TCR association differed by HLA locus in a later analysis, with DRB1 highest and HLA-C lowest. Through in vitro validation, three CMV-associated chains were shown to be specific for CMV antigens.

This clonotype was sampled from a female donor in good health and CMV-seronegative. The sample taken for sequencing was PBMCs. The chain has TRBV7-6 and TRBJ1-3; 8 bases match TRBD1. The CDR3 DNA follows: TGTGCCAGCAGCCCGCGACAGGGGTACTCTGGAAACACCATATATTTT. This gives the protein CASSPRQGYSGNTIYF.